The clone carrying this T cell receptor beta chain was seen at least ten times. The data stem from a study of T cells in Graves' hyperthyroidism and ophthalmopathy. Study details: Blood was drawn when the patient was first diagnosed and still untreated.

Ophthalmopathy cases met thresholds of Clinical Activity Score at least 3, NOSPECS grade at least 4 and duration under 3 months. Exclusion of patients followed from uncontrolled infection, other autoimmune disease, pregnancy or lactation. Diagnoses used clinical symptoms, serum thyroxine and TRAb, thyroid ultrasound and orbital computed tomography. The investigators amplified TCR beta CDR3 regions from RNA transcripts. The HTBI primer set was used in a first-round RT-PCR of the TCR CDR3. In TCRdb, the multiplex PCR reads were re-called with MiXCR into one record per CDR3 protein. The sample contains hundreds of thousands of distinct CDR3 sequences, roughly 15% of which appear only once. J was trimmed by 3 bases and V by 6 bases; bases with no gene match: 3. Germline CDR1 and CDR2: MNHEY and SMNVEV (reference sequence). The CDR3 is 13 amino acids.

The TCR originated in a woman aged 45-65 years with Graves' ophthalmopathy. V is TRBV27 and J is TRBJ2-7; 9 bases line up with TRBD2. Sequencing was carried out using blood. Here the CDR3 reads CASRLTSGYEQYF. CDR3 bases: TGTGCCAGCAGGCTGACTAGCGGCTACGAGCAGTACTTC.